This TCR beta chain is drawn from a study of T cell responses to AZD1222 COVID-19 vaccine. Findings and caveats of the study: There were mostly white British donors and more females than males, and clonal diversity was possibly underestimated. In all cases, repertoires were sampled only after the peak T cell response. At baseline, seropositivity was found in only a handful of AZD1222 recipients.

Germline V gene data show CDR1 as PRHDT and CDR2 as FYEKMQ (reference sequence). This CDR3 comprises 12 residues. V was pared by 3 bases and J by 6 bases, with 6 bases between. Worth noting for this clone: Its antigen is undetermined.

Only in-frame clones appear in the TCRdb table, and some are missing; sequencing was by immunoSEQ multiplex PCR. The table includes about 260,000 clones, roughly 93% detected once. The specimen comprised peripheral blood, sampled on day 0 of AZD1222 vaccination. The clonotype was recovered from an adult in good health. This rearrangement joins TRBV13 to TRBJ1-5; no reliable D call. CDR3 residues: CASSLGGQPQHF. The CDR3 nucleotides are TGTGCCAGCAGCTTGGGAGGTCAGCCCCAGCATTTT.